Detailed here is one TCR beta chain. No antigen is known for it. This specimen comes from a study of T-cell reconstitution after alpha-beta-depleted transplantation in children. Study conclusions and caveats: Roughly two months post-transplant, alpha-beta T cells reportedly originated from several hundred graft clones that had expanded. By one year post-transplant, T-cell counts and diversity largely arose from T cells that were newly produced.

V was shortened by 3 bases and J by 7 bases, with 11 bases between the two germline ends. The CDR3 runs to 14 residues. The germline V gene encodes CDR1 SGHKS and CDR2 YYEKEE (reference sequence). Unique molecular identifiers were incorporated during preparation of the TCRbeta library. Each CDR3 protein gets one entry after TCRdb re-called the PCR reads with MiXCR. The sample has 450,000 to 600,000 distinct CDR3 sequences; 10% to 15% are singletons. This receptor was taken from a male patient under 18 who had a stem cell transplant for acute myeloid leukemia, so the T cells may come from the graft donor. The chain joins TRBV5-5 to TRBJ1-6, with D uncertain. The specimen was PBMCs, mostly from graft donor cells, collected 360 days after TCRalphabeta/CD19-depleted stem cell transplant. Here the CDR3 reads CASSSRTANSPLHF. In DNA form, the CDR3 reads TGTGCCAGCAGCTCACGGACGGCCAATTCACCCCTCCACTTT.